Following are 22 T cell receptor beta chains from one sample sequenced in a study of immune cell composition in non-small cell lung cancer. Measured with immunoSEQ multiplex PCR; TCRdb has only the in-frame clones, and not every one. The top ten clones hold 11% of a sample with 15,000 or so clones, about 85% of them seen once. Sequences were obtained from lung tumor tissue. The receptor source for this set is a human donor with non-small cell lung cancer.

The chain uses TRBV6-4 and TRBJ2-1; 10 positions agree with TRBD2. J was trimmed by 2 bases and V by 2 bases; bases with no gene match: 9. This CDR3 has 18 residues. Germline V lookup: CDR1 MRHNA, CDR2 SNTAGT. The CDR3 DNA reads as TGTGCCAGCAGTGACAACCAGGGACTAGCGACACCCTACAATGAGCAGTTCTTC. As protein: CASSDNQGLATPYNEQFF.

The gene calls are TRBV15 and TRBJ2-6; 14 bases are a match to TRBD2. The CDR3 extends over 18 amino acids. V lost 6 bases to trimming and J lost 1 base; unmatched junction nucleotides: 5. The germline V gene encodes CDR1 LNHNV and CDR2 YYDKDF (reference sequence). As DNA, the CDR3 is TGTGCCACCAGAACAGGGACTAGCGGGAGTTCTGGGGCCAACGTCCTGACTTTC. This translates into CATRTGTSGSSGANVLTF.

For this clone: At the DNA level, this CDR3 is encoded by other sequences in the same sample as well. The chain recombines TRBV5-1 with TRBJ1-1, with D tentatively TRBD1 (5 bases). Germline CDR1 reads SGHRS; CDR2 reads YFSETQ. Trimming removed 2 bases from V and 1 base from J, with 15 bases in between. The length of the CDR3 is 16 residues. In nucleotides, the CDR3 is TGCGCCAGCAGCTTAGGGGAACAACCCAAGAACACTGAAGCTTTCTTT. Amino acids: CASSLGEQPKNTEAFF.

The chain recombines TRBV7-3 with TRBJ2-1; the D gene is possibly TRBD2 (5 bases). CDR1 is SGHTA, CDR2 FQGTGA, per germline. The germline V and J ends were trimmed by 2 bases and 3 bases, with 11 bases remaining between them. The CDR3 is made up of 15 amino acids. The CDR3 loop reads CASSLFSGLYNEQFF. The CDR3 nucleotides are TGTGCCAGCAGCTTATTCAGCGGACTCTACAATGAGCAGTTCTTC.

The CDR3 coding sequence is TGTGCCAGTAGTAAACGACCGGGACAGGGGAACACCGGGGAGCTGTTTTTT. Protein product: CASSKRPGQGNTGELFF. The chain has TRBV19 and TRBJ2-2, with 9 bases that match TRBD1. Germline CDR1 is LNHDA and CDR2 is SQIVND (reference sequence). The CDR3 sequence is 17 residues long. After removal of 4 bases from V and 1 base from J, the junction contained 7 bases not matched to a gene.

V and J are TRBV2 and TRBJ2-3; 7 nucleotides align to TRBD2. Looked up from germline, CDR1 is SNHLY and CDR2 is FYNNEI. Trimming cost V 4 bases and J 1 base; bases outside gene matches: 5. The length of the CDR3 is 15 residues. The CDR3 nucleotides are TGTGCCAGCAGTGTCAGCGGGGTAGGCACAGATACGCAGTATTTT. Protein product: CASSVSGVGTDTQYF.

This chain joins TRBV4-2 and TRBJ2-7; 7 bases are shared with TRBD1. Germline V gives CDR1 LGHNA, CDR2 YNFKEQ. The CDR3 sequence is 15 residues long. With V trimmed by 4 bases and J by 1 base, 7 bases remained unmatched. CDR3 DNA sequence: TGTGCCAGCAGCCGAGGGGGCGGTAGTTCCTACGAGCAGTACTTC. It encodes CASSRGGGSSYEQYF.

The table lists this clone with a count of one. The genes are TRBV5-1 and TRBJ2-7; the match to TRBD2 covers 9 bases. Unmatched junction bases numbered 20, after V lost 4 bases and J lost 6 bases. Germline CDR1 is SGHRS and CDR2 is YFSETQ. The CDR3 extends over 18 amino acids. Here the CDR3 reads CASSPSSLGASGAREQYF. The CDR3 bases are TGCGCCAGCAGCCCGTCGAGCTTGGGGGCTAGCGGGGCTCGCGAGCAGTACTTC.

The chain combines TRBV5-4 with TRBJ1-6; 7 bases fit TRBD1. J was trimmed by 7 bases and V by 3 bases; bases with no gene match: 4. This CDR3 contains 14 residues. The V gene's germline CDR1 is SGHNT and CDR2 YYREEE (reference sequence). CDR3 residues: CASSSGQPNSPLHF. The DNA of the CDR3 is TGTGCCAGCAGCTCGGGACAGCCGAATTCACCCCTCCACTTT.

This chain joins TRBV5-1 and TRBJ2-5; D possibly corresponds to TRBD2 (7 bases). Germline-derived CDR1 and CDR2 are SGHRS and YFSETQ. The CDR3 has 15 amino acids. V gave up 7 bases and J gave up 4 bases, with 20 bases separating them. The CDR3 bases are TGCGCCAGCGGACGTACGGGGGGCAGAGGAGAGACCCAGTACTTC. Translated: CASGRTGGRGETQYF.

The V gene is TRBV28, the J gene TRBJ1-3; D remains unclear. Germline V gene data show CDR1 as MDHEN and CDR2 as SYDVKM. The V gene lost 2 bases and the J gene lost 3 bases, with 11 bases spanning the gap. The CDR3 extends over 15 amino acids. CDR3 bases: TGTGCCAGCAGTTTACCCCTTTGGAGTGGAAACACCATATATTTT. Protein sequence: CASSLPLWSGNTIYF.

The chain couples TRBV7-9 to TRBJ2-3; D may be TRBD1 (5 bases). V lost 4 bases to trimming and J lost 2 bases, with 10 bases between them. The germline gives CDR1 SEHNR, CDR2 FQNEAQ (reference sequence). CDR3 size: 14 residues. CDR3 amino acids: CASSSDISTDTQYF. CDR3 nucleotides: TGTGCCAGCAGCTCGGACATTTCCACAGATACGCAGTATTTT.

Here the CDR3 reads CASSLGTRDNTEAFF. CDR3 nucleotides: TGTGCCAGCAGCTTGGGGACGAGGGATAACACTGAAGCTTTCTTT. The chain joins TRBV11-1 to TRBJ1-1, with D maybe TRBD1 (5 bases). V was shortened by 3 bases and J by 2 bases, with 13 bases between the two germline ends. CDR3 length equals 15 residues. The germline CDR1 and CDR2 sequences are SGHAT and FQDESV (reference sequence).

In this sample, this clone turned up once. The V call is TRBV9, the J call TRBJ2-3; tentatively, D is TRBD1 (5 bases). Germline V CDR1 and CDR2: SGDLS, YYNGEE. V lost 4 bases to trimming and J lost 5 bases, with 14 bases between them. CDR3 size: 14 residues. The CDR3 loop is CASSTNPGLDTQYF. For the CDR3, the DNA is TGTGCCAGCAGCACAAATCCAGGGTTAGATACGCAGTATTTT.

Concerning this clone: The same CDR3 arises from other DNA sequences in this sample as well. The rearrangement joins TRBV5-1 to TRBJ1-3; D unresolved. Germline assignment: CDR1 SGHRS and CDR2 YFSETQ. Trimming removed 8 bases at V and 3 bases at J, with 15 bases between. This CDR3 is 14 amino acids long. CDR3 protein: CASSLGSIGNTIYF. The CDR3 DNA follows: TGCGCCAGTAGCCTAGGGTCAATTGGAAACACCATATATTTT.

The chain uses TRBV11-2 and TRBJ2-7, with TRBD2 matching 10 bases. The CDR3 has 15 residues. The germline V gene has CDR1 SGHAT and CDR2 FQNNGV. J was trimmed by 2 bases and V by 5 bases; bases with no gene match: 6. The CDR3 region has the DNA TGTGCCAGCAGCAAACTTAGCGGGAGGCCCTACGAGCAGTACTTC. It specifies CASSKLSGRPYEQYF.

The V and J genes are TRBV28 and TRBJ1-1, with a tentative D call TRBD1 (5 bases). The ends were cut back, 5 bases at V and 0 bases at J, with 13 bases in the middle. Germline V gene data show CDR1 as MDHEN and CDR2 as SYDVKM. The CDR3 loop spans 15 amino acids. CDR3 sequence: CASSVTGTVNTEAFF. In DNA form, the CDR3 reads TGTGCCAGCAGTGTAACCGGGACGGTGAACACTGAAGCTTTCTTT.

This clone came up a few times. V and J are TRBV11-3 and TRBJ1-1; D unresolved. The CDR3 is 15 amino acids. CDR1 and CDR2 (germline): SGHNT, YENEEA. Trimming left V 0 bases short and J 4 bases short, with 12 bases between. CDR3 sequence (DNA): TGTGCCAGCAGCTTAGATCGGTTTGGTAGCACTGAAGCTTTCTTT. This encodes CASSLDRFGSTEAFF.

This clone was counted between two and nine times. J is TRBJ2-7 and V is TRBV7-6, with D unclear. CDR3 length equals 13 residues. The germline V gene encodes CDR1 SGHVS and CDR2 FNYEAQ. V lost 0 bases and J 0 bases, leaving 3 bases between the germline ends. Here the CDR3 reads CASSLAASYEQYF. The CDR3 DNA reads TGTGCCAGCAGCTTAGCGGCCTCCTACGAGCAGTACTTC.

The chain employs TRBV19 and TRBJ2-2, with 7 bases identical to TRBD2. Germline CDR1 and CDR2: LNHDA and SQIVND (reference sequence). V trimming: 3 bases; J trimming: 3 bases; junction bases outside the gene matches: 16. The CDR3 has 19 amino acids. CDR3 coding DNA: TGTGCCAGTAGTATGGGAGGGGTAATCGGATTCGCGGACACCGGGGAGCTGTTTTTT. Amino acid sequence: CASSMGGVIGFADTGELFF.

This clone was counted between two and nine times. The V and J genes are TRBV19 and TRBJ1-4; 7 nucleotides match TRBD1. The CDR3 is 12 amino acids. CDR1 is LNHDA, CDR2 SQIVND, per germline (reference sequence). Losses at the gene ends were 6 bases for V and 8 bases for J; bases not matched to a gene: 3. The CDR3 spells CASSRDSEKLFF. The CDR3 nucleotides read TGTGCCAGTAGCCGGGACAGCGAAAAACTGTTTTTT.

This clone was observed a single time. V and J are TRBV21-1 and TRBJ2-1; the DNA was not used to check the table's D call, TRBD2. TRBV21-1 is labeled a pseudogene. This CDR3 spans 11 amino acids. The CDR3 DNA is TGTGCCAGCTACGAGTACAATGAGCAGTTCTTC. Its protein product is CASYEYNEQFF.